This is a list of T cell receptor beta chains from one sample in a study of radiation and T cells in renal cell carcinoma. Sequencing used immunoSEQ multiplex PCR; TCRdb keeps in-frame clones, though not all of them. The top ten clones hold more than 5.5% of a sample with 94,000 or so clones, 70% to 85% of them seen once. The input for sequencing was blood, taken from a patient whose treatment included radiotherapy and nephrectomy. These receptors were collected from a man aged 55 to 70 with renal cell carcinoma. Each CDR3 is given with its conserved first and last residue. Each record gives: CDR3 DNA, CDR3 protein, V gene, D gene, J gene, CDR3 length, clone size. The D gene is left open where the match is weak. Clone size is stated in some rows and not others, as once, few, many or a class when expanded.

cdr3_nt: TGTGCCAGCTCCACGGCCCAATATGGAAACACCATATATTTT
cdr3_aa: CASSTAQYGNTIYF
v_call: TRBV18
d_call: NA
j_call: TRBJ1-3
cdr3_length: 14
clone_size: NA

cdr3_nt: TGCAGCGTTTCGGAGGGCGGGGACGAGCAGTACTTC
cdr3_aa: CSVSEGGDEQYF
v_call: TRBV29-1
d_call: NA
j_call: TRBJ2-7
cdr3_length: 12
clone_size: NA

cdr3_nt: TGTGCCAGCACCATTAGCGGGAGAAACACCGGGGAGCTGTTTTTT
cdr3_aa: CASTISGRNTGELFF
v_call: TRBV11-2
d_call: TRBD2
j_call: TRBJ2-2
cdr3_length: 15
clone_size: few

cdr3_nt: TGTGCCAGCAGTGAACAGGGGGACTTCCTTGATTACGAGCAGTACTTC
cdr3_aa: CASSEQGDFLDYEQYF
v_call: TRBV25-1
d_call: NA
j_call: TRBJ2-7
cdr3_length: 16
clone_size: NA

cdr3_nt: TGTGCCAGCAGCTTATCGGGAGAGGTTGGAGATACGCAGTATTTT
cdr3_aa: CASSLSGEVGDTQYF
v_call: TRBV7-2
d_call: NA
j_call: TRBJ2-3
cdr3_length: 15
clone_size: once

cdr3_nt: TGTGCCAGCAGCCAAGACGTAGCGGTCGGGGAGCTGTTTTTT
cdr3_aa: CASSQDVAVGELFF
v_call: TRBV14
d_call: NA
j_call: TRBJ2-2
cdr3_length: 14
clone_size: NA

cdr3_nt: TGCGCCAGGGGGATTGTGAGCCTCCTAGGGAACACCGGGGAGCTGTTTTTT
cdr3_aa: CARGIVSLLGNTGELFF
v_call: TRBV10-1
d_call: NA
j_call: TRBJ2-2
cdr3_length: 17
clone_size: NA

cdr3_nt: TGTGCCAGAAGCTTGCGGGGGGGCACTGAAGCTTTCTTT
cdr3_aa: CARSLRGGTEAFF
v_call: TRBV5-3
d_call: NA
j_call: TRBJ1-1
cdr3_length: 13
clone_size: NA

cdr3_nt: TGCGCCAGCAGCTTAAGACAGGGGTACTCTGGAAACACCATATATTTT
cdr3_aa: CASSLRQGYSGNTIYF
v_call: TRBV5-1
d_call: TRBD1
j_call: TRBJ1-3
cdr3_length: 16
clone_size: NA

cdr3_nt: TGTGCCAGCAGCTTGGTGGGTGACAATGAGCAGTTCTTC
cdr3_aa: CASSLVGDNEQFF
v_call: TRBV5-8
d_call: NA
j_call: TRBJ2-1
cdr3_length: 13
clone_size: NA

cdr3_nt: TGTGCCAGCAGGACCCAGGGGGCGCACACTGAAGCTTTCTTT
cdr3_aa: CASRTQGAHTEAFF
v_call: TRBV28
d_call: TRBD1
j_call: TRBJ1-1
cdr3_length: 14
clone_size: NA

cdr3_nt: TGTGCCAGCGGAACCAACAGGGATGGCTACACCTTC
cdr3_aa: CASGTNRDGYTF
v_call: TRBV28
d_call: NA
j_call: TRBJ1-2
cdr3_length: 12
clone_size: NA

cdr3_nt: TGCGCCAGCAGCCTACAGGGTTCCGCCTACGAGCAGTACTTC
cdr3_aa: CASSLQGSAYEQYF
v_call: TRBV4-3
d_call: NA
j_call: TRBJ2-7
cdr3_length: 14
clone_size: NA

cdr3_nt: TGTGCCACCAGTGGCGGAGCGGGAGCCGGGGATACGCAGTATTTT
cdr3_aa: CATSGGAGAGDTQYF
v_call: TRBV15
d_call: TRBD2
j_call: TRBJ2-3
cdr3_length: 15
clone_size: NA

cdr3_nt: TGTGCCAGCAGTTGGGGTCTAGGCAATGAGCAGTTCTTC
cdr3_aa: CASSWGLGNEQFF
v_call: TRBV6-5
d_call: NA
j_call: TRBJ2-1
cdr3_length: 13
clone_size: NA

cdr3_nt: TGTGCCAGCAGCTTAGAGGGACTTGTGTCCACAGATACGCAGTATTTT
cdr3_aa: CASSLEGLVSTDTQYF
v_call: TRBV7-2
d_call: NA
j_call: TRBJ2-3
cdr3_length: 16
clone_size: NA

cdr3_nt: TGTGCCAGCAGTTTAGGATTTACAGGGGGCGCGAGCACTGAAGCTTTCTTT
cdr3_aa: CASSLGFTGGASTEAFF
v_call: TRBV28
d_call: TRBD1
j_call: TRBJ1-1
cdr3_length: 17
clone_size: NA

cdr3_nt: TGTGCCAGCAGTGATTTGGCAGGGAGTCCCCCCCCTACGCAGTATTTT
cdr3_aa: CASSDLAGSPPPTQYF
v_call: TRBV25-1
d_call: NA
j_call: TRBJ2-3
cdr3_length: 16
clone_size: NA

cdr3_nt: TGTGCCAGCAGTTTGAGCACTAGTTTGGAGACCCAGTACTTC
cdr3_aa: CASSLSTSLETQYF
v_call: TRBV28
d_call: NA
j_call: TRBJ2-5
cdr3_length: 14
clone_size: NA

cdr3_nt: TGTGCCAGCAGTTCGTGGACAGGGCGCGAAGAGACCCAGTACTTC
cdr3_aa: CASSSWTGREETQYF
v_call: TRBV6-6
d_call: TRBD1
j_call: TRBJ2-5
cdr3_length: 15
clone_size: few

cdr3_nt: TGCGCCAGCAGCTTGGGGGACTTCACAGATACGCAGTATTTT
cdr3_aa: CASSLGDFTDTQYF
v_call: TRBV5-1
d_call: NA
j_call: TRBJ2-3
cdr3_length: 14
clone_size: NA

cdr3_nt: TGTGCCACCAGCAGCACTTATACTCCCTCCTACGAGCAGTACTTC
cdr3_aa: CATSSTYTPSYEQYF
v_call: TRBV15
d_call: NA
j_call: TRBJ2-7
cdr3_length: 15
clone_size: NA

cdr3_nt: TGTGCCAGCAGTTTACAGGGGAACTATGGCTACACCTTC
cdr3_aa: CASSLQGNYGYTF
v_call: TRBV6-1
d_call: TRBD1
j_call: TRBJ1-2
cdr3_length: 13
clone_size: NA

cdr3_nt: TGCGCCAGCAGCTTGGGGGCGAACACCGGGGAGCTGTTTTTT
cdr3_aa: CASSLGANTGELFF
v_call: TRBV5-1
d_call: NA
j_call: TRBJ2-2
cdr3_length: 14
clone_size: many

cdr3_nt: TGTGCCAGCAGCTCCAACCCAGGGTACGAGCAGTACTTC
cdr3_aa: CASSSNPGYEQYF
v_call: TRBV7-2
d_call: NA
j_call: TRBJ2-7
cdr3_length: 13
clone_size: NA

cdr3_nt: TGCGCCAGCAGACTAGCGGACAACACCGGGGAGCTGTTTTTT
cdr3_aa: CASRLADNTGELFF
v_call: TRBV10-2
d_call: TRBD2
j_call: TRBJ2-2
cdr3_length: 14
clone_size: NA

cdr3_nt: TGTGCCAGCAGTTTTGGGGTCCCTATCACCGGGGAGCTGTTTTTT
cdr3_aa: CASSFGVPITGELFF
v_call: TRBV28
d_call: NA
j_call: TRBJ2-2
cdr3_length: 15
clone_size: NA

cdr3_nt: TGTGCCAGCAGCTCCCGGGGGTTCACAGATACGCAGTATTTT
cdr3_aa: CASSSRGFTDTQYF
v_call: TRBV6-6
d_call: NA
j_call: TRBJ2-3
cdr3_length: 14
clone_size: few

cdr3_nt: TGTGCCAGCAGCAGCAGAGTAGAAAAACTGTTTTTT
cdr3_aa: CASSSRVEKLFF
v_call: TRBV7-9
d_call: NA
j_call: TRBJ1-4
cdr3_length: 12
clone_size: few

cdr3_nt: TGTGCCAGCAGCTTTCCGGGACAGAGGAACATTCAGTACTTC
cdr3_aa: CASSFPGQRNIQYF
v_call: TRBV7-2
d_call: TRBD1
j_call: TRBJ2-4
cdr3_length: 14
clone_size: few

cdr3_nt: TGCGCCAGCAGCTTGGCCCCTCCAGAGACCCAGTACTTC
cdr3_aa: CASSLAPPETQYF
v_call: TRBV5-1
d_call: NA
j_call: TRBJ2-5
cdr3_length: 13
clone_size: few

cdr3_nt: TGTGCCAGCACCGGATGGCGGGCTATCAATGAGCAGTTCTTC
cdr3_aa: CASTGWRAINEQFF
v_call: TRBV28
d_call: NA
j_call: TRBJ2-1
cdr3_length: 14
clone_size: NA

cdr3_nt: TGTGCCAGCTCACCACCGAGCATCTCACAAGAGACCCAGTACTTC
cdr3_aa: CASSPPSISQETQYF
v_call: TRBV18
d_call: NA
j_call: TRBJ2-5
cdr3_length: 15
clone_size: NA

cdr3_nt: TGTGCCAGCAGTTACTCTAAGCGGGAGATTTCGAATGAGCAGTTCTTC
cdr3_aa: CASSYSKREISNEQFF
v_call: TRBV6-6
d_call: TRBD2
j_call: TRBJ2-1
cdr3_length: 16
clone_size: NA

cdr3_nt: TGTGCCAGCAGCGGGATCGGGGGAGGGGTCACCGGGGAGCTGTTTTTT
cdr3_aa: CASSGIGGGVTGELFF
v_call: TRBV9
d_call: TRBD2
j_call: TRBJ2-2
cdr3_length: 16
clone_size: NA

cdr3_nt: TGCGCCAGCAGCTTTGCGACTAGCGGGAGAGGGGAGCAGTACTTC
cdr3_aa: CASSFATSGRGEQYF
v_call: TRBV5-1
d_call: TRBD2
j_call: TRBJ2-7
cdr3_length: 15
clone_size: few

cdr3_nt: TGTGCCAGCACCCGGGGGGTGGGGGGCCACGAGCAGTACTTC
cdr3_aa: CASTRGVGGHEQYF
v_call: TRBV9
d_call: NA
j_call: TRBJ2-7
cdr3_length: 14
clone_size: few

cdr3_nt: TGTGCCAGCAGCCTCTCTAAGGACCCACAAACTGAAGCTTTCTTT
cdr3_aa: CASSLSKDPQTEAFF
v_call: TRBV7-6
d_call: NA
j_call: TRBJ1-1
cdr3_length: 15
clone_size: NA

cdr3_nt: TGTGCCAGCTCACAGGGACAGGGGGCTAGACTAGGCGAGCAGTACTTC
cdr3_aa: CASSQGQGARLGEQYF
v_call: TRBV18
d_call: TRBD1
j_call: TRBJ2-7
cdr3_length: 16
clone_size: NA

cdr3_nt: TGTGCCAGCAGCATACTAGGAAGGGACGAGCAGTACTTC
cdr3_aa: CASSILGRDEQYF
v_call: TRBV5-6
d_call: NA
j_call: TRBJ2-7
cdr3_length: 13
clone_size: NA

cdr3_nt: TGTGCCAGCAGCTCAGGCGCGGCAACCGGGACGACCCGGTTGGAGACCCAGTACTTC
cdr3_aa: CASSSGAATGTTRLETQYF
v_call: TRBV5-8
d_call: NA
j_call: TRBJ2-5
cdr3_length: 19
clone_size: NA